The 26 T cell receptor beta chains below come from one sample, sequenced in a study of response to subunit inactivated influenza vaccine. Each CDR3 protein is one row after TCRdb ran MiXCR on the RT-PCR reads. The table has 500,000 or so distinct CDR3 sequences, about 15% seen once. The sample here was CD4+ T cells sorted from PBMCs, taken around 25 months after vaccination. These TCRs come from a man aged 50 to 69 who received an inactivated influenza vaccine.

In this sample, this clonotype turned up many times. The chain has TRBV3-1 and TRBJ1-1; no clear D gene. Germline V gene lookup returns CDR1 LGHDT and CDR2 YNNKEL (reference sequence). This CDR3 has 14 residues. The ends were cut back, 3 bases at V and 3 bases at J, with 11 bases in the middle. The CDR3 loop is CASSHWTLDTEAFF. CDR3 nucleotide sequence: TGTGCCAGCAGCCATTGGACGTTGGACACTGAAGCTTTCTTT.

This clonotype was counted a few times. The gene calls are TRBV5-1 and TRBJ2-2; the match to TRBD1 covers 8 bases. This CDR3 spans 15 amino acids. The germline V gene has CDR1 SGHRS and CDR2 YFSETQ. J lost 1 base, V lost 6 bases, and 5 bases had no gene match. The CDR3: CASTPDRVNTGELFF. CDR3 nucleotide sequence: TGCGCCAGCACACCGGACAGGGTGAACACCGGGGAGCTGTTTTTT.

This clonotype was seen ten or more times. CDR3 DNA sequence: TGTGCCAGCAGTTCCCCCCCAGCAGGGGACTACGAGCAGTACTTC. Amino acids: CASSSPPAGDYEQYF. V is TRBV28 and J is TRBJ2-7, with D possibly TRBD1 on 6 matching bases. Germline loops: CDR1 MDHEN, CDR2 SYDVKM. V lost 4 bases and J 3 bases, leaving 16 bases between the germline ends. The length of the CDR3 is 15 residues.

This clonotype turned up a few times. V usage is TRBV28 and J usage is TRBJ2-1; D perhaps matches TRBD2 (5 bases). CDR1 is MDHEN and CDR2 is SYDVKM in the germline V gene. The germline V and J ends were trimmed by 4 bases and 7 bases, with 11 bases remaining between them. The CDR3 covers 13 residues. The CDR3 spells CASSSRGFNEQFF. The DNA of the CDR3 is TGTGCCAGCAGTTCCCGGGGATTTAATGAGCAGTTCTTC.

This clonotype was seen a handful of times. The V and J genes are TRBV6-2 or TRBV6-3 and TRBJ1-5; 11 bases match TRBD1. The ends lost 5 bases at V and 6 bases at J; junction bases unmatched: 6. From germline, CDR1 is MNHEY and CDR2 SVGEGT. The CDR3 consists of 15 residues. This CDR3 is CASSHRTGGSQPQHF. The DNA for the CDR3 is TGTGCCAGCAGTCACAGGACAGGGGGCAGTCAGCCCCAGCATTTT.

This clonotype has just a few counts. The V gene is TRBV15, the J gene TRBJ2-3, with D perhaps TRBD1 (5 bases). The CDR3 sequence is 16 residues long. Trimming pared 1 base from V and 5 bases from J, leaving 16 bases between. The germline V gene has CDR1 LNHNV and CDR2 YYDKDF (reference sequence). The CDR3 region is CATSRGGGRRVDTQYF. CDR3 nucleotide sequence: TGTGCCACCAGCAGAGGGGGCGGTCGTAGGGTAGATACGCAGTATTTT.

The chain is built from TRBV20-1 and TRBJ2-3; D is perhaps TRBD1 (6 bases). The CDR3 has 14 amino acids. Germline assignment: CDR1 DFQATT and CDR2 SNEGSKA (reference sequence). V lost 4 bases, J lost 2 bases, and 13 bases lay in between. CDR3 sequence: CSAKGQGYTDTQYF. CDR3 sequence (DNA): TGCAGTGCTAAGGGGCAGGGGTACACAGATACGCAGTATTTT.

This clonotype has just a few counts. The chain has TRBV20-1 and TRBJ1-2; the D gene is possibly TRBD1 (5 bases). CDR1 DFQATT and CDR2 SNEGSKA come from the germline V gene (reference sequence). V was clipped by 4 bases and J by 8 bases, with 14 bases between them. This CDR3 is built from 12 residues. The chain's CDR3 is CSATLRGEGYTF. The CDR3 coding sequence is TGCAGTGCTACCCTTCGGGGGGAAGGCTACACCTTC.

This clonotype has more than one count but fewer than ten. The chain has TRBV7-6 and TRBJ2-2; D is unresolved. Between the trimmed V and J ends, which lost 5 bases and 4 bases, there was a span of 11 bases. This CDR3 is built from 14 residues. The germline V gene encodes CDR1 SGHVS and CDR2 FNYEAQ. The CDR3 sequence: CASSRDWTTGELFF. In DNA form, the CDR3 reads TGTGCCAGCAGCCGCGACTGGACCACCGGGGAGCTGTTTTTT.

This clonotype was counted a few times. The CDR3 loop reads CASSQDGTGAAFF. CDR3 coding DNA: TGCGCCAGCAGCCAAGATGGGACAGGGGCGGCTTTCTTT. This chain uses TRBV4-3 with TRBJ1-1; TRBD1 aligns across 10 bases. Trimming cost V 0 bases and J 11 bases; bases outside gene matches: 3. The CDR3 loop spans 13 amino acids. Germline lookup yields CDR1 LGHNA and CDR2 YSLEER.

The genes are TRBV4-2 and TRBJ1-5, with 10 bases aligning to TRBD1. J was trimmed by 7 bases and V by 0 bases; bases with no gene match: 3. Germline V lookup: CDR1 LGHNA, CDR2 YNFKEQ. CDR3 length: 15 residues. Here the CDR3 reads CASSQEGQGSQPQHF. In nucleotides, the CDR3 is TGTGCCAGCAGCCAAGAGGGACAGGGGTCACAGCCCCAGCATTTT.

This clonotype was observed a few times. The chain joins TRBV28 to TRBJ2-7, with a tentative D call TRBD2 (5 bases). The CDR3 has 15 amino acids. CDR1 is MDHEN, CDR2 SYDVKM, per germline. With 6 bases removed from V and 0 bases from J, the gap between germline ends came to 15 bases. CDR3 loop: CASSEGSADSYEQYF. The CDR3, as DNA: TGTGCCAGCAGCGAGGGTTCCGCCGACTCCTACGAGCAGTACTTC.

This chain uses TRBV20-1 with TRBJ2-7; possibly TRBD2 for D (6 bases). V was clipped by 3 bases and J by 6 bases, with 15 bases between them. The CDR3 consists of 13 residues. Germline V CDR1 and CDR2: DFQATT, SNEGSKA (reference sequence). CDR3 in amino acids: CSARSPSGGEQYF. The CDR3 bases are TGCAGTGCTAGGTCGCCCTCCGGGGGCGAGCAGTACTTC.

This rearrangement joins TRBV7-2 to TRBJ1-5; D might be TRBD1 (5 bases). The CDR3 totals 14 residues. V was cut by 4 bases and J by 2 bases, with 9 bases left in between. Germline loops: CDR1 SGHTA, CDR2 FQGNSA. The CDR3 protein is CASSSSGRNQPQHF. For the CDR3, the DNA is TGTGCCAGCAGCTCTTCGGGGCGCAATCAGCCCCAGCATTTT. Variable domain in full (rest from reference TRBV7-2 and TRBJ1-5): GAGVSQSPSNKVTEKGKDVELRCDPISGHTALYWYRQSLGQGLEFLIYFQGNSAPDKSGLPSDRFSAERTGGSVSTLTIQRTQQEDSAVYLCASSSSGRNQPQHFGDGTRLSIL.

There are a few counts of this clonotype. The chain links TRBV20-1 to TRBJ1-4; 8 bases map to TRBD1. CDR1 and CDR2 from the germline V gene are DFQATT and SNEGSKA (reference sequence). The CDR3 runs to 14 residues. V was clipped by 1 base and J by 8 bases; unmatched bases: 6. CDR3 protein: CSARGDRGGEKLFF. The CDR3 DNA follows: TGCAGTGCTAGAGGAGACAGGGGTGGAGAAAAACTGTTTTTT.

Only a few counts were recorded for this clonotype. This chain joins TRBV7-9 and TRBJ1-4; TRBD1 agrees at 7 bases. Germline lookup yields CDR1 SEHNR and CDR2 FQNEAQ (reference sequence). The V segment lost 6 bases and the J segment 8 bases; nucleotides outside the gene matches: 12. The CDR3 consists of 15 residues. CDR3 nucleotide sequence: TGTGCCAGCAGTCGGTCCGGGACAGAGGGAGAAAAACTGTTTTTT. As protein: CASSRSGTEGEKLFF.

The CDR3 protein is CASRTGLPILGGELFF. As DNA, the CDR3 is TGCGCCAGCAGGACGGGACTCCCAATACTTGGCGGGGAGCTGTTTTTT. The chain employs TRBV5-1 and TRBJ2-2, with a tentative D call TRBD2 (6 bases). Trimming took off 5 bases at V and 7 bases at J, with 21 bases between the two ends. The CDR3 sequence is 16 residues long. The V gene's germline CDR1 is SGHRS and CDR2 YFSETQ.

V usage is TRBV3-1 and J usage is TRBJ2-1, with 9 bases that match TRBD2. CDR3 length equals 15 residues. Trimming took 6 bases from V and 0 from J; bases not matched to a gene: 3. The germline V gene has CDR1 LGHDT and CDR2 YNNKEL (reference sequence). DNA of the CDR3: TGTGCCAGCAGACGCGGGGGGGCCTCCTACAATGAGCAGTTCTTC. This gives the protein CASRRGGASYNEQFF.

The chain carries TRBV20-1 and TRBJ2-3; 8 bases are a match to TRBD1. This CDR3 has 13 residues. The V gene's germline CDR1 is DFQATT and CDR2 SNEGSKA (reference sequence). V was pared by 4 bases and J by 5 bases, with 5 bases of the junction left unmatched. The CDR3 nucleotides are TGCAGTGCTACTTACAGGGGGTTAGATACGCAGTATTTT. Its translation: CSATYRGLDTQYF.

The sample holds a few counts of this clonotype. The V and J genes are TRBV7-9 and TRBJ2-7; no definite D call. Germline values: CDR1 SEHNR, CDR2 FQNEAQ (reference sequence). Trimming pared 3 bases from V and 6 bases from J, leaving 9 bases between. CDR3 length equals 12 residues. This CDR3 reads CASSLLAFEQYF. The DNA for the CDR3 is TGTGCCAGCAGCTTGTTAGCTTTCGAGCAGTACTTC.

This clonotype was found a few times. This chain uses TRBV6-1 with TRBJ2-2; 8 nucleotides align to TRBD1. The germline gives CDR1 MNHNS, CDR2 SASEGT. This CDR3 comprises 14 residues. The J segment lost 5 bases and the V segment lost 7 bases, leaving 6 bases of the junction unmatched. The CDR3 DNA reads as TGTGCCAGCACCGGGACAGGATGGACCGGGGAGCTGTTTTTT. Its protein is CASTGTGWTGELFF.

The CDR3 nucleotides read TGTGCCAGCAGGAAAGACAGGGGCTCCTACAATGAGCAGTTCTTC. It encodes CASRKDRGSYNEQFF. The chain combines TRBV2 with TRBJ2-1; 8 nucleotides align to TRBD1. Per the germline V gene, CDR1 is SNHLY and CDR2 is FYNNEI. This CDR3 is 15 amino acids long. Trimming took 6 bases from V and 0 from J; bases not matched to a gene: 4. Drawing the rest from reference TRBV2 and TRBJ2-1, the complete variable domain is EPEVTQTPSHQVTQMGQEVILRCVPISNHLYFYWYRQILGQKVEFLVSFYNNEISEKSEIFDDQFSVERPDGSNFTLKIRSTKLEDSAMYFCASRKDRGSYNEQFFGPGTRLTVL.

CDR3 sequence reads: CASSQGGFISTDTQYF. The CDR3 DNA reads as TGTGCCAGCAGCCAAGGCGGTTTTATTAGCACAGATACGCAGTATTTT. This sequence joins TRBV3-1 and TRBJ2-3; D unresolved. Looked up from germline, CDR1 is LGHDT and CDR2 is YNNKEL (reference sequence). V lost 1 base to trimming and J lost 0 bases, with 11 bases between them. The CDR3 contains 16 residues.

V gene TRBV6-4 combines with J gene TRBJ2-1, with 10 bases fitting TRBD2. Trimming at V came to 3 bases and at J to 5 bases, leaving 7 bases not matched to a gene. The germline V gene has CDR1 MRHNA and CDR2 SNTAGT. The CDR3 length is 16 residues. This chain's CDR3 is CASSEASGSGDNEQFF. The CDR3 DNA is TGTGCCAGCAGTGAGGCTAGCGGGAGCGGGGACAATGAGCAGTTCTTC.

The gene calls are TRBV28 and TRBJ2-4, with D possibly matching TRBD2 (6 bases). Germline-derived CDR1 and CDR2 are MDHEN and SYDVKM. This CDR3 is built from 12 residues. V lost 7 bases to trimming and J lost 3 bases, with 7 bases between them. CDR3: CASNSGKNIQYF. In DNA, the CDR3 is TGTGCCAGCAATAGCGGCAAAAACATTCAGTACTTC.

This clonotype was detected only a few times. This chain uses TRBV6-1 with TRBJ2-3; D is uncertain. Germline V CDR1 and CDR2: MNHNS, SASEGT. V was shortened by 1 base and J by 10 bases, with 12 bases between the two germline ends. This CDR3 is built from 13 residues. The CDR3 sequence is CASSEDWESPQYF. CDR3 DNA: TGTGCCAGCAGTGAAGACTGGGAAAGTCCGCAGTATTTT.